This T cell receptor (beta chain) was sequenced in a study of shared clonotypes between healthy human individuals. Study summary: CD4 naive and CD4 memory each took three plates per donor, while CD8 naive took two and CD8 memory one. Study-wide results and caveats: Generally, naive subsets came out with larger estimated richness than memory subsets.

Remarks on this clone: Its matching antigen is unknown.

Naive CD45RA+ and memory CD45RA-negative subsets were split from CD4+ cells. Per sorted-subset replicate PCR, input was approximately 210 ng DNA, representing roughly 29,000 T cell genomes. Only in-frame clones appear in the TCRdb table, and some are missing; sequencing was by immunoSEQ multiplex PCR. The data show some 2.4 million clones, 93% seen once. Germline trimming cut 7 bases from V and 4 bases from J; bases unmatched to any gene: 6. Germline CDR1 is SNHLY and CDR2 is FYNNEI. The length of the CDR3 is 13 residues. V and J are TRBV2 and TRBJ1-2; 7 nucleotides agree with TRBD1. The source of this sequence is a man between 18 and 35 years old in good health. Some clones in this sample may be carry-over from other donors' samples. The material sequenced was naive CD4+ T cells from PBMCs. Subset described: CD45RA+ positively selected. Here the CDR3 DNA reads TGTGCCAGCACCAAGACAGGGTCCTATGGCTACACCTTC. Translated: CASTKTGSYGYTF.